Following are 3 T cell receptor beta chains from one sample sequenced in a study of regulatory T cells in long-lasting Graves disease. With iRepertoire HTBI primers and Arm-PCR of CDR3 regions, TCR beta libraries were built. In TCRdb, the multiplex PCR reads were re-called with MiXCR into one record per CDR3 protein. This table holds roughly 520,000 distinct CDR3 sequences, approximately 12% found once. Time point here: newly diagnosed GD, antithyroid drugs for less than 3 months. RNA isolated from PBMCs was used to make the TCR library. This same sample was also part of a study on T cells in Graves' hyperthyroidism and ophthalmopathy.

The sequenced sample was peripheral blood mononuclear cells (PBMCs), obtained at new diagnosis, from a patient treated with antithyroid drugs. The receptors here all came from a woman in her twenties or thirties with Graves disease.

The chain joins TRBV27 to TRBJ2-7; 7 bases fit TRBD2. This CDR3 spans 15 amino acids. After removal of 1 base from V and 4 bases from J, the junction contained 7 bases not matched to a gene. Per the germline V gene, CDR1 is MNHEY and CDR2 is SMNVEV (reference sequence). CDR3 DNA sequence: TGTGCCAGCAGTTTATTTGGGGGACTAAAATACGAGCAGTACTTC. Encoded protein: CASSLFGGLKYEQYF.

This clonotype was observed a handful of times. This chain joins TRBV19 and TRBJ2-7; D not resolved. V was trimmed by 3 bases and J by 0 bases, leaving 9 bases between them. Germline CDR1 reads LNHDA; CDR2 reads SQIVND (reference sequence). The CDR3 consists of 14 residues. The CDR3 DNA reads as TGTGCCAGTAGTATGTTCCGGGCCTCCTACGAGCAGTACTTC. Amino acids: CASSMFRASYEQYF.

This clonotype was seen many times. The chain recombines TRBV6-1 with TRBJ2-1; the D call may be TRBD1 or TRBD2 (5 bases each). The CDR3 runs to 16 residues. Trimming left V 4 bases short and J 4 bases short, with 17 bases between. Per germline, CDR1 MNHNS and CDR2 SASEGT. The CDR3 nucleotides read TGTGCCAGCAGTGCCCGACTGATGGGGGTATACAATGAGCAGTTCTTC. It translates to CASSARLMGVYNEQFF.